The 4 T cell receptor beta chains reported below all come from one sample, sequenced in a study of regulatory T cells in long-lasting Graves disease. Assembly of TCR beta libraries relied on iRepertoire HTBI primers together with Arm-PCR of CDR3 regions. MiXCR, run by TCRdb on the multiplex PCR reads, gives a single entry per CDR3 protein. Altogether hundreds of thousands of distinct CDR3 sequences are present, 20% to 25% being singletons, with the ten largest covering around 7%. Described time point: persistent/refractory GD, antithyroid drugs over 5 years with positive TRAb. From PBMCs, RNA was extracted and then used to make the TCR library. Specimen: peripheral blood mononuclear cells (PBMCs), collected when the disease was refractory, from a patient treated with antithyroid drugs. These receptors all stem from a female donor with Graves disease.

The genes are TRBV18 and TRBJ1-1; 7 positions match TRBD1. The germline V gene encodes CDR1 KGHSH and CDR2 LQKENI. This CDR3 spans 13 amino acids. With 3 bases clipped from V and 7 bases from J, the junction kept 5 bases outside the gene matches. CDR3 bases: TGTGCCAGCTCACCGGGGACAGACCGTGAAGCTTTCTTT. Protein sequence: CASSPGTDREAFF. Variable domain in full (rest from reference TRBV18 and TRBJ1-1): NAGVMQNPRHLVRRRGQEARLRCSPMKGHSHVYWYRQLPEEGLKFMVYLQKENIIDESGMPKERFSAEFPKEGPSILRIQQVVRGDSAAYFCASSPGTDREAFFGQGTRLTVV.

The chain employs TRBV3-1 and TRBJ1-1, with D possibly matching TRBD1 (6 bases). This CDR3 has 13 amino acids. The germline CDR1 and CDR2 sequences are LGHDT and YNNKEL (reference sequence). V gave up 7 bases and J gave up 1 base, with 10 bases separating them. DNA for the CDR3: TGTGCCAGCACCCCGACAGGGAACACTGAAGCTTTCTTT. It codes for CASTPTGNTEAFF. The whole variable domain, remainder taken from reference TRBV3-1 and TRBJ1-1, is DTAVSQTPKYLVTQMGNDKSIKCEQNLGHDTMYWYKQDSKKFLKIMFSYNNKELIINETVPNRFSPKSPDKAHLNLHINSLELGDSAVYFCASTPTGNTEAFFGQGTRLTVV.

The genes are TRBV9 and TRBJ2-1; 9 bases align to TRBD1. The germline CDR1 and CDR2 sequences are SGDLS and YYNGEE. The CDR3 is 18 amino acids. Trimming took 4 bases from V and 1 from J; bases not matched to a gene: 12. For the CDR3, the DNA is TGTGCCAGCAGCCCCCGGGACAGGGAAGGAAGGTCCTACAATGAGCAGTTCTTC. Translated, it gives CASSPRDREGRSYNEQFF.

The sample holds many counts of this clonotype. V is TRBV12-3 or TRBV12-4 and J is TRBJ1-4; maybe TRBD1 (6 bases). The CDR3 sequence is 16 residues long. The germline V and J ends were trimmed by 6 bases and 0 bases, with 14 bases remaining between them. CDR3 in DNA: TGTGCCAGCAGCTCCGGACAGAGTGCAACTAATGAAAAACTGTTTTTT. Protein product: CASSSGQSATNEKLFF.